Following are 24 T cell receptor beta chains from one sample sequenced in a study of early T cells in non-severe SARS-CoV-2 infection (dated by TCRdb to about 2021). Libraries were made using 5' RACE. The instrument given in TCRdb is NextSeq 500. The public reads were quality trimmed at Q25 with fastp and then assembled into clones with MiXCR by TCRdb, keeping productive beta chains. Identical CDR3 protein sequences are pooled into one entry, listed with their most common genes and DNA. A total of 70,000 to 85,000 distinct CDR3 sequences appear in this sample, roughly an eighth of them only once. Together, the top ten hold about 6% of the sample. Sequenced material: whole blood. Receptor source: an adult who was a healthcare worker with PCR-confirmed SARS-CoV-2 infection or an uninfected control (not recorded which).

In this sample, this clonotype turned up a few times. The chain carries TRBV7-9 and TRBJ1-1, with D unresolved. The CDR3 runs 15 residues. Germline V gene data show CDR1 as SEHNR and CDR2 as FQNEAQ (reference sequence). Trimming stripped 6 bases from V and 0 bases from J, with 14 bases between. CDR3 residues: CASSRSLGLNTEAFF. The CDR3, as DNA: TGTGCCAGCAGTCGAAGTTTGGGGTTGAACACTGAAGCTTTCTTT.

The chain is built from TRBV7-9 and TRBJ2-7; TRBD2 matches at 8 bases. The V and J ends lost 8 bases and 7 bases, in that order; junction bases with no gene match: 10. The CDR3 consists of 13 residues. CDR1 is SEHNR and CDR2 is FQNEAQ in the germline V gene (reference sequence). For the CDR3, the DNA is TGTGCCAGCTCTCCGGGACTAGTGCATGAGCAGTACTTC. Translation: CASSPGLVHEQYF.

This chain connects TRBV20-1 to TRBJ2-7; D not resolved. Trimming took 3 bases from V and 4 from J, leaving 10 bases between them. This CDR3 contains 12 residues. The V gene's germline CDR1 is DFQATT and CDR2 SNEGSKA (reference sequence). CDR3 DNA: TGCAGTGCTAGGTGGGCAGAGTACGAGCAGTACTTC. Amino acids: CSARWAEYEQYF.

The gene calls are TRBV29-1 and TRBJ1-1; 7 nucleotides align to TRBD1. The CDR3 covers 13 residues. Unmatched junction bases numbered 5, after V lost 4 bases and J lost 3 bases. Germline CDR1 and CDR2: SQVTM and ANQGSEA. CDR3 nucleotide sequence: TGCAGCGTTGCCGTTGACAGGGACACTGAAGCTTTCTTT. Translated: CSVAVDRDTEAFF.

This clonotype occurred a few times. The rearrangement joins TRBV29-1 to TRBJ2-3; 8 nucleotides align to TRBD2. V trimming: 7 bases; J trimming: 6 bases; junction bases outside the gene matches: 9. The germline CDR1 and CDR2 sequences are SQVTM and ANQGSEA. This CDR3 comprises 13 residues. The CDR3 is CSAGAGAGDTQYF. CDR3 nucleotides: TGCAGCGCCGGAGCGGGAGCGGGTGATACGCAGTATTTT.

With regard to this clonotype: A much larger clone is a single base away; this may be a read error. The J gene is TRBJ2-3, the V gene TRBV23-1, with D uncertain. Being an ORF, TRBV23-1 has a function that is uncertain. The V end lost 4 bases, the J end lost 1 base, and 21 bases lay between the germline ends. The CDR3 runs 18 residues. The CDR3 DNA reads TGCGCCAGCAGTCTCTCTCACATCGGCGCGAGCGGCACAGATACGCAGTATTTT. This encodes CASSLSHIGASGTDTQYF.

Only a few counts were recorded for this clonotype. V gene TRBV20-1 combines with J gene TRBJ1-1, with 8 nucleotides matching TRBD1. After removal of 5 bases from V and 1 base from J, the junction contained 6 bases not matched to a gene. The germline V gene encodes CDR1 DFQATT and CDR2 SNEGSKA (reference sequence). The CDR3 totals 14 residues. The CDR3: CSASGGAGNTEAFF. In DNA, the CDR3 is TGCAGTGCTTCAGGGGGCGCGGGGAACACTGAAGCTTTCTTT.

The rearrangement links TRBV6-5 to TRBJ1-3, with D tentatively TRBD1 (6 bases). This CDR3 is 15 amino acids long. Trimming shortened V by 6 bases and J by 6 bases, and 18 bases separated the two germline ends. Germline V gives CDR1 MNHEY, CDR2 SVGAGI. In DNA, the CDR3 is TGTGCCAGCAGCCCGATGGGGGCTGGTGAAAACACCATATATTTT. Protein product: CASSPMGAGENTIYF.

This clonotype was recorded a few times. V usage is TRBV2 and J usage is TRBJ2-4, with 10 bases lining up with TRBD1. CDR1 and CDR2 (germline): SNHLY, FYNNEI. The CDR3 extends over 13 amino acids. Losses at the gene ends were 4 bases for V and 6 bases for J; bases not matched to a gene: 0. The CDR3 loop reads CASSGDRGNIQYF. CDR3 in DNA: TGTGCCAGCAGTGGGGACAGGGGAAACATTCAGTACTTC.

This clonotype was counted a few times. The V call is TRBV6-5, the J call TRBJ2-7; either TRBD1 or TRBD2 may fit D (5 bases each). CDR1 is MNHEY and CDR2 is SVGAGI in the germline V gene. The CDR3 has 12 residues. Trimming took off 10 bases at V and 6 bases at J, with 16 bases between the two ends. The CDR3 sequence is CATTFRGGEQYF. The CDR3 nucleotides read TGTGCCACCACTTTTCGGGGCGGCGAGCAGTACTTC.

This clonotype occurred many times. This chain joins TRBV29-1 and TRBJ2-5, with TRBD2 matching over 12 bases. The V gene's germline CDR1 is SQVTM and CDR2 ANQGSEA. The CDR3 is 15 amino acids. V dropped 6 bases and J dropped 1; count of bases not matched to a gene: 6. The CDR3 DNA reads TGCAGCGTCGGACTAGCGGGATGGGGCCAAGAGACCCAGTACTTC. Its translation: CSVGLAGWGQETQYF. Looking up the rest from reference TRBV29-1 and TRBJ2-5 gives the full variable domain: SAVISQKPSRDICQRGTSLTIQCQVDSQVTMMFWYRQQPGQSLTLIATANQGSEATYESGFVIDKFPISRPNLTFSTLTVSNMSPEDSSIYLCSVGLAGWGQETQYFGPGTRLLVL.

This clonotype was counted at least ten times. The chain uses TRBV10-3 and TRBJ2-3; D could derive from TRBD1 or TRBD2 (6 bases each). Germline V gene data show CDR1 as ENHRY and CDR2 as SYGVKD. V was pared by 10 bases and J by 2 bases, with 19 bases between. The CDR3 is 15 amino acids. For the CDR3, the DNA is TGTGCCACCGCAGGGGACTTACTTTCCACAGATACGCAGTATTTT. Encoded protein: CATAGDLLSTDTQYF.

V and J are TRBV4-3 and TRBJ2-4; a possible D gene is TRBD1 (5 bases). This CDR3 contains 15 residues. V lost 0 bases to trimming and J lost 4 bases, with 10 bases between them. CDR1 is LGHNA and CDR2 is YSLEER in the germline V gene. The DNA of the CDR3 is TGCGCCAGCAGCCAAGATGGTAACAGGAAAAACATTCAGTACTTC. It specifies CASSQDGNRKNIQYF.

The V and J genes are TRBV11-3 and TRBJ1-2; D perhaps matches TRBD1 (5 bases). Germline CDR1 SGHNT, CDR2 YENEEA. V gave up 0 bases and J gave up 3 bases, with 14 bases separating them. This CDR3 spans 16 amino acids. Here the CDR3 reads CASSLEGTGHHYGYTF. CDR3 nucleotides: TGTGCCAGCAGCTTAGAAGGGACTGGACACCACTATGGCTACACCTTC.

Only a few counts were recorded for this clonotype. The chain uses TRBV5-1 and TRBJ2-5; D is perhaps TRBD1 (6 bases). The CDR3 runs to 16 residues. The V end was cut by 5 bases, the J end by 4 bases, with 21 bases between. Germline loops: CDR1 SGHRS, CDR2 YFSETQ. DNA of the CDR3: TGCGCCAGCAGGAATAGTGGGGGCGCGAGTGGAGAGACCCAGTACTTC. As protein: CASRNSGGASGETQYF.

The chain couples TRBV11-2 to TRBJ2-7, with 7 nucleotides matching TRBD1. V lost 5 bases and J lost 2; bases outside the gene matches: 9. CDR1 is SGHAT and CDR2 is FQNNGV in the germline V gene. The CDR3 totals 15 residues. Here the CDR3 DNA reads TGTGCCAGCAGCCCCTTAAGGGGGCGCACCTACGAGCAGTACTTC. It yields the protein CASSPLRGRTYEQYF. Full variable domain (remainder filled in from reference TRBV11-2 and TRBJ2-7): EAGVAQSPRYKIIEKRQSVAFWCNPISGHATLYWYQQILGQGPKLLIQFQNNGVVDDSQLPKDRFSAERLKGVDSTLKIQPAKLEDSAVYLCASSPLRGRTYEQYFGPGTRLTVT.

The rearrangement joins TRBV12-3 or TRBV12-4 to TRBJ2-3; TRBD2 matches 7 bases. CDR3 length equals 15 residues. With 5 bases clipped from V and 2 bases from J, the junction kept 7 bases outside the gene matches. The CDR3 spells CASSLRTSFTDTQYF. CDR3 nucleotide sequence: TGTGCCAGCAGTCTCCGGACTAGTTTCACAGATACGCAGTATTTT.

This clonotype was detected a few times. V is TRBV29-1 and J is TRBJ2-1; D tentatively fits TRBD1 or TRBD2 (7 bases each). Trimming shortened V by 2 bases and J by 2 bases, and 13 bases separated the two germline ends. CDR1 SQVTM and CDR2 ANQGSEA come from the germline V gene. This CDR3 contains 15 residues. Here the CDR3 reads CSVERGGGAYNEQFF. DNA for the CDR3: TGCAGCGTTGAAAGGGGAGGGGGCGCCTACAATGAGCAGTTCTTC.

This clonotype was detected only a few times. The gene calls are TRBV20-1 and TRBJ2-3; no reliable D call. Germline-derived CDR1 and CDR2 are DFQATT and SNEGSKA (reference sequence). The germline V and J ends were trimmed by 5 bases and 1 base, with 13 bases remaining between them. CDR3 length equals 14 residues. CDR3 bases: TGCAGTGCTCGGACCCTATTGGGCACAGATACGCAGTATTTT. Its translation is CSARTLLGTDTQYF.

In its sample, this clonotype was seen many times. J is TRBJ2-7 and V is TRBV3-1, with TRBD1 matching over 7 bases. CDR3 length equals 13 residues. CDR1 and CDR2 from the germline V gene are LGHDT and YNNKEL (reference sequence). Germline trimming cut 6 bases from V and 2 bases from J; bases unmatched to any gene: 4. CDR3 coding DNA: TGTGCCAGCAGGGGGACAGACGCCTACGAGCAGTACTTC. The encoded protein is CASRGTDAYEQYF.

This clonotype was detected a few times. The CDR3: CASSPRSSSGSGEQYF. The CDR3 region has the DNA TGTGCCAGCAGCCCCCGTTCCTCTAGCGGGTCAGGCGAGCAGTACTTC. The chain carries TRBV7-6 and TRBJ2-7, with 8 positions matching TRBD2. Germline V lookup: CDR1 SGHVS, CDR2 FNYEAQ. The CDR3 spans 16 residues. The ends lost 5 bases at V and 6 bases at J; junction bases unmatched: 15.

This clonotype was detected only a few times. This chain uses TRBV18 with TRBJ2-1, with 7 bases lining up with TRBD2. Germline V lookup: CDR1 KGHSH, CDR2 LQKENI. The V gene end was trimmed by 3 bases and the J gene end by 3 bases; junction bases not matched to a gene: 5. This CDR3 has 15 amino acids. The CDR3 spells CASSPSTGGYNEQFF. CDR3 bases: TGTGCCAGCTCACCCTCAACGGGAGGCTACAATGAGCAGTTCTTC.

This chain links TRBV19 with TRBJ2-1; 7 bases match TRBD1. Germline lookup yields CDR1 LNHDA and CDR2 SQIVND (reference sequence). V shed 2 bases, J shed 4 bases, and the junction held 2 bases outside the gene matches. The CDR3 consists of 14 residues. The CDR3 reads CASSIQGEYNEQFF. The DNA for the CDR3 is TGTGCCAGTAGTATACAGGGGGAATACAATGAGCAGTTCTTC. Drawing the rest from reference TRBV19 and TRBJ2-1, the complete variable domain is DGGITQSPKYLFRKEGQNVTLSCEQNLNHDAMYWYRQDPGQGLRLIYYSQIVNDFQKGDIAEGYSVSREKKESFPLTVTSAQKNPTAFYLCASSIQGEYNEQFFGPGTRLTVL.

With regard to this clonotype: Being one base from a much bigger clone, this may be a read error. The chain joins TRBV5-4 to TRBJ2-3; D unclear. The CDR3 length is 14 residues. Germline V gives CDR1 SGHNT, CDR2 YYREEE (reference sequence). The germline V and J ends were trimmed by 2 bases and 6 bases, with 13 bases remaining between them. CDR3 residues: CASSLGYTRDTQYF. In DNA form, the CDR3 reads TGTGCCAGCAGCTTAGGCTATACCAGGGATACGCAGTATTTT.